This T cell receptor (beta chain) appears in the sequencing data of a study of technical replicates of blood from a few donors. The data were produced by immunoSEQ multiplex PCR, yet TCRdb's version contains in-frame clones alone and is incomplete. The sample lists approximately 51,000 clones, 80% to 95% seen once, with around 4% in the top ten. This TCR was sampled from a human donor in good health. Some clones in this sample may be carry-over from other donors' samples. Material for sequencing was PBMCs.

Here the CDR3 reads CASSVGAGGSYEQYF. In DNA, the CDR3 is TGTGCCAGCAGCGTAGGTGCAGGGGGGTCCTACGAGCAGTACTTC. This chain uses TRBV9 with TRBJ2-7; TRBD1 might be the D (7 bases). The germline V gene encodes CDR1 SGDLS and CDR2 YYNGEE. Trimming took off 0 bases at V and 1 base at J, with 11 bases between the two ends. The CDR3 spans 15 residues.